The 25 T cell receptor beta chains given below trace back to one sample, sequenced in a study of T cell responses to AZD1222 COVID-19 vaccine. Libraries were prepared by immunoSEQ multiplex PCR; TCRdb keeps only in-frame clonotypes and omits some of them. Of tens of thousands of clones in the sample, around 90% were seen once. This specimen was peripheral blood, taken on day 0 of AZD1222 vaccination. Receptors were obtained from an adult in good health.

This clone was counted only a few times. V usage is TRBV2 and J usage is TRBJ2-3; D is uncertain. The CDR3 loop spans 15 amino acids. V lost 7 bases, J lost 0 bases, and 14 bases lay in between. Germline-derived CDR1 and CDR2 are SNHLY and FYNNEI. The DNA of the CDR3 is TGTGCCAGCACCTTCCTCTCGCCTAGCACAGATACGCAGTATTTT. Translation gives CASTFLSPSTDTQYF.

The rearrangement joins TRBV11-3 to TRBJ2-1, with 11 positions matching TRBD2. Trimming cost V 7 bases and J 6 bases; bases outside gene matches: 8. Germline lookup yields CDR1 SGHNT and CDR2 YENEEA. This CDR3 spans 15 amino acids. The CDR3 region has the DNA TGTGCCAGCACCAAGACTAGCGGGACCCTCAATGAGCAGTTCTTC. Translating it yields CASTKTSGTLNEQFF.

This chain joins TRBV7-9 and TRBJ1-6; D is unclear. V was trimmed by 4 bases and J by 7 bases, leaving 11 bases between them. Germline V CDR1 and CDR2: SEHNR, FQNEAQ (reference sequence). CDR3 length: 14 amino acids. The CDR3 coding sequence is TGTGCCAGCAGCTCGAACGAAAGAAATTCACCCCTCCACTTT. It specifies CASSSNERNSPLHF.

The chain has TRBV6-5 and TRBJ1-2, with D tentatively TRBD1 (5 bases). V lost 2 bases to trimming and J lost 4 bases, with 11 bases between them. The CDR3 totals 14 residues. CDR1 and CDR2 (germline): MNHEY, SVGAGI. The CDR3 DNA sequence: TGTGCCAGCAGTTACCAGGGTCCCGGCTATGGCTACACCTTC. It encodes CASSYQGPGYGYTF.

V and J are TRBV15 and TRBJ1-6; D not resolved. The V gene lost 4 bases and the J gene lost 11 bases, with 15 bases spanning the gap. Germline V gene data show CDR1 as LNHNV and CDR2 as YYDKDF (reference sequence). This CDR3 is 14 amino acids long. In DNA, the CDR3 is TGTGCCACCAGCATCGCACAAAAAATAACACCCCTCCACTTT. Its protein is CATSIAQKITPLHF.

The chain carries TRBV23-1 and TRBJ2-6, with D possibly matching TRBD1 (6 bases). TRBV23-1 is an open reading frame whose function is uncertain. The CDR3 runs to 18 residues. V was trimmed by 2 bases and J by 0 bases, leaving 14 bases between them. CDR3 DNA: TGCGCCAGCAGTCAAATACGACAGGAGATCTCTGGGGCCAACGTCCTGACTTTC. Its translation: CASSQIRQEISGANVLTF.

The chain uses TRBV6-4 and TRBJ1-2; perhaps TRBD1 as D (6 bases). CDR1 is MRHNA and CDR2 is SNTAGT in the germline V gene. V shed 2 bases and J shed 13 bases, with 14 bases lying between them. The CDR3 loop spans 12 amino acids. For the CDR3, the DNA is TGTGCCAGCAGTGACCCGGGACACCCGATCACCTTC. Translation gives CASSDPGHPITF.

The V and J genes are TRBV6-1 and TRBJ1-2, with 9 bases fitting TRBD1. The V and J ends lost 3 bases and 6 bases, in that order; junction bases with no gene match: 2. This CDR3 comprises 13 residues. Germline loops: CDR1 MNHNS, CDR2 SASEGT. The CDR3 DNA follows: TGTGCCAGCAGTGACACAGGGGGCCATGGCTACACCTTC. Translation: CASSDTGGHGYTF.

The J gene is TRBJ2-3, the V gene TRBV11-2; weak D call: TRBD2 (6 bases). Trimming took off 5 bases at V and 8 bases at J, with 20 bases between the two ends. The CDR3 has 15 amino acids. Germline loops: CDR1 SGHAT, CDR2 FQNNGV. CDR3: CASSRVSTRRGTQYF. The CDR3 region has the DNA TGTGCCAGCAGCCGCGTATCGACTAGGCGTGGTACGCAGTATTTT.

This clone has only one observation. This chain uses TRBV30 with TRBJ1-5; D is perhaps TRBD1 (5 bases). CDR3 size: 15 residues. CDR1 and CDR2 (germline): GTSNPN, SVGIG (reference sequence). The V gene lost 2 bases and the J gene lost 5 bases, with 16 bases spanning the gap. CDR3: CAWSLPQGGDQPQHF. Here the CDR3 DNA reads TGTGCCTGGAGTCTCCCCCAGGGCGGGGATCAGCCCCAGCATTTT.

The genes are TRBV4-2 and TRBJ1-5; D is possibly TRBD1 (5 bases). The CDR3 covers 12 residues. The V and J ends lost 4 bases and 6 bases respectively, with 7 bases between them. The germline V gene encodes CDR1 LGHNA and CDR2 YNFKEQ. The CDR3: CASSPGSQPQHF. CDR3 in DNA: TGTGCCAGCAGCCCAGGGAGTCAGCCCCAGCATTTT.

This sequence joins TRBV7-8 and TRBJ1-2; TRBD1 might be the D (5 bases). CDR1 is SGHVS and CDR2 is FQNEAQ in the germline V gene. The CDR3 consists of 13 residues. Trimming left V 0 bases short and J 5 bases short, with 7 bases between. The CDR3 here is CASSLARDYGYTF. CDR3 DNA: TGTGCCAGCAGCTTAGCCAGGGATTATGGCTACACCTTC.

The J gene is TRBJ1-2, the V gene TRBV27; TRBD1 is a possible D gene (6 bases). Germline CDR1 is MNHEY and CDR2 is SMNVEV (reference sequence). This CDR3 comprises 13 residues. V lost 6 bases to trimming and J lost 5 bases, with 13 bases between them. The CDR3 DNA reads TGTGCCAGCAGCACAGGGTTCGGGTATGGCTACACCTTC. Translation: CASSTGFGYGYTF.

This rearrangement joins TRBV6-2 or TRBV6-3 to TRBJ2-7; either TRBD1 or TRBD2 may fit D (5 bases each). Germline V CDR1 and CDR2: MNHEY, SVGEGT. CDR3 size: 14 residues. The V end was cut by 5 bases, the J end by 5 bases, with 16 bases between. DNA of the CDR3: TGTGCCAGCAGTAGTCCGGGACGACGGGACGAGCAGTACTTC. Translating it yields CASSSPGRRDEQYF.

The V gene is TRBV6-6, the J gene TRBJ1-1; D remains unclear. V shed 8 bases and J shed 8 bases, with 9 bases lying between them. The germline V gene has CDR1 MNHNY and CDR2 SVGAGI (reference sequence). The CDR3 consists of 10 residues. The CDR3 sequence: CASLATEAFF. CDR3 in DNA: TGTGCCAGCCTAGCGACCGAAGCTTTCTTT.

V and J are TRBV28 and TRBJ2-1; 11 positions agree with TRBD2. V lost 6 bases, J lost 2 bases, and 0 bases stayed unmatched. Germline values: CDR1 MDHEN, CDR2 SYDVKM. The CDR3 is made up of 14 amino acids. The CDR3 loop is CASRGLAAYNEQFF. The CDR3 DNA follows: TGTGCCAGCAGGGGACTAGCGGCCTACAATGAGCAGTTCTTC.

J is TRBJ2-2 and V is TRBV12-3 or TRBV12-4; D is ambiguous. This CDR3 contains 11 residues. V dropped 7 bases and J dropped 8 bases, with 8 bases sitting between them. The CDR3 DNA reads TGTGCCAGCAAAACCCCGGGGGAGCTGTTTTTT. It specifies CASKTPGELFF.

The V call is TRBV5-4, the J call TRBJ2-1; a weak D match, TRBD1 (5 bases). Per the germline V gene, CDR1 is SGHNT and CDR2 is YYREEE (reference sequence). V gave up 0 bases and J gave up 6 bases, with 7 bases separating them. The CDR3 runs 13 residues. The CDR3: CASSLDRSNEQFF. For the CDR3, the DNA is TGTGCCAGCAGCTTGGACAGGTCCAATGAGCAGTTCTTC.

This chain joins TRBV7-9 and TRBJ2-3; D possibly corresponds to TRBD1 (6 bases). CDR3 length: 15 residues. Germline V lookup: CDR1 SEHNR, CDR2 FQNEAQ (reference sequence). Trimming removed 1 base from V and 2 bases from J, with 10 bases in between. Written as DNA, the CDR3 is TGTGCCAGCAGCTTAGGGGGGACAATCACAGATACGCAGTATTTT. It yields the protein CASSLGGTITDTQYF.

V and J are TRBV9 and TRBJ1-2, with 7 bases that match TRBD1. J was trimmed by 8 bases and V by 4 bases; bases with no gene match: 5. CDR3 length: 12 amino acids. Germline CDR1 is SGDLS and CDR2 is YYNGEE. In DNA, the CDR3 is TGTGCCAGCAGCACCGGGACAGTAGGCTACACCTTC. Protein sequence: CASSTGTVGYTF.

The genes are TRBV12-3 or TRBV12-4 and TRBJ1-1; 7 bases fit TRBD1. This CDR3 region has 13 residues. With V trimmed by 7 bases and J by 7 bases, 9 bases remained unmatched. For the CDR3, the DNA is TGTGCCAGCACCCCAGGACAGGCTGGTGAAGCTTTCTTT. It encodes CASTPGQAGEAFF.

CDR3: CASSQVRVGTEAFF. In nucleotides, the CDR3 is TGTGCCAGCAGCCAAGTGAGGGTGGGCACTGAAGCTTTCTTT. This chain joins TRBV3-1 (or the pseudogene TRBV3-2) and TRBJ1-1; no firm D call. Germline lookup yields CDR1 LGHDT and CDR2 YNNKEL (reference sequence). Deletions cut 1 base from V and 4 bases from J, with 10 bases between. The CDR3 has 14 residues.

The chain combines TRBV11-2 with TRBJ2-1; TRBD2 matches at 13 bases. The CDR3 has 16 amino acids. Per the germline V gene, CDR1 is SGHAT and CDR2 is FQNNGV. Losses at the gene ends were 5 bases for V and 9 bases for J; bases not matched to a gene: 10. This CDR3 is CASSRTSGRAYGEQFF. CDR3 nucleotide sequence: TGTGCCAGCAGCCGTACTAGCGGGAGGGCCTACGGTGAGCAGTTCTTC. The whole variable domain, filled in from reference TRBV11-2 and TRBJ2-1, reads EAGVAQSPRYKIIEKRQSVAFWCNPISGHATLYWYQQILGQGPKLLIQFQNNGVVDDSQLPKDRFSAERLKGVDSTLKIQPAKLEDSAVYLCASSRTSGRAYGEQFFGPGTRLTVL.

V and J are TRBV7-8 and TRBJ1-2; possibly TRBD1 for D (6 bases). Trimming stripped 5 bases from V and 5 bases from J, with 15 bases between. The CDR3 contains 14 residues. Germline V CDR1 and CDR2: SGHVS, FQNEAQ. The CDR3, as DNA: TGTGCCAGCAGCCGTACAGGGACGGATTATGGCTACACCTTC. As protein: CASSRTGTDYGYTF.

The chain uses TRBV5-1 and TRBJ2-7, with a weak D call TRBD2 (7 bases). CDR1 is SGHRS, CDR2 YFSETQ, per germline. The V gene lost 4 bases and the J gene lost 2 bases, with 16 bases spanning the gap. The length of the CDR3 is 15 residues. CDR3 in amino acids: CASSPGGGAPYEQYF. Here the CDR3 DNA reads TGCGCCAGCAGCCCGGGGGGCGGAGCACCCTACGAGCAGTACTTC.